This note documents a single TCR beta chain sequence. These data originate in a study of blood T cells in healthy people across ages. The germline V gene encodes CDR1 DFQATT and CDR2 SNEGSKA (reference sequence). Unmatched junction bases numbered 1, after V lost 2 bases and J lost 1 base. The CDR3 covers 14 residues. A J-beta primer mix and a sample-barcoded 5' primer were used in a second PCR of roughly 6 to 11 cycles. From the 5' RACE reads, TCRdb called clonotypes with MiXCR, one entry per CDR3 protein. Seen here are hundreds of thousands of distinct CDR3 sequences, roughly half observed once, and the top ten hold 13%.

The chain carries TRBV20-1 and TRBJ2-2; 7 bases line up with TRBD2. Sequenced material: blood. This TCR came from a woman of 80 years or more in good health. The CDR3 loop reads CSARIAGNTGELFF. The CDR3 DNA is TGCAGTGCTAGAATAGCGGGGAACACCGGGGAGCTGTTTTTT.